Each of the 22 T cell receptor beta chains below was sequenced from the same sample in a study of blood T cell repertoires in COVID-19. Assay: immunoSEQ multiplex PCR; the TCRdb copy retains only in-frame clones and omits some. In the table there are just over 300,000 clones, 70% to 90% of which are singletons. Sequencing was done on a sample of PBMCs or T cells enriched from blood (not recorded which). These TCRs come from a man aged 30 to 39 who had recovered from COVID-19.

This sequence joins TRBV27 and TRBJ1-4; TRBD1 matches 7 bases. This CDR3 is built from 14 residues. Germline lookup yields CDR1 MNHEY and CDR2 SMNVEV (reference sequence). V lost 8 bases, J lost 8 bases, and 11 bases stayed unmatched. The DNA for the CDR3 is TGTGCCAGCGGTCGAAGGACAGGAAGGGAAAAACTGTTTTTT. Its translation: CASGRRTGREKLFF.

The V gene is TRBV7-3, the J gene TRBJ1-2, with 9 nucleotides matching TRBD1. There are 13 residues in the CDR3. Germline lookup yields CDR1 SGHTA and CDR2 FQGTGA. With 5 bases clipped from V and 5 bases from J, the junction kept 3 bases outside the gene matches. CDR3 sequence (DNA): TGTGCCAGCAGCGCGACAGGGGGATATGGCTACACCTTC. It codes for CASSATGGYGYTF.

Here the CDR3 reads CASSPWGQGNEKLFF. CDR3 coding DNA: TGTGCCAGTAGTCCGTGGGGACAGGGGAATGAAAAACTGTTTTTT. This chain joins TRBV19 and TRBJ1-4, with 10 bases lining up with TRBD1. The CDR3 contains 15 residues. The germline V gene has CDR1 LNHDA and CDR2 SQIVND (reference sequence). V lost 5 bases, J lost 5 bases, and 5 bases stayed unmatched.

This clone was picked up one time. V and J are TRBV7-2 and TRBJ2-2; D gene ambiguous. The length of the CDR3 is 12 residues. V lost 3 bases and J 5 bases, leaving 4 bases between the germline ends. Germline assignment: CDR1 SGHTA and CDR2 FQGNSA. CDR3 protein: CASSFNTGELFF. The CDR3 DNA follows: TGTGCCAGCAGCTTCAATACCGGGGAGCTGTTTTTT.

This rearrangement joins TRBV6-5 to TRBJ2-5; 9 bases map to TRBD2. The V and J ends lost 6 bases and 7 bases, in that order; junction bases with no gene match: 9. This CDR3 spans 14 amino acids. Germline loops: CDR1 MNHEY, CDR2 SVGAGI. CDR3 amino acids: CASRTSGGVGTQYF. In DNA, the CDR3 is TGTGCCAGCAGGACTAGCGGCGGCGTAGGGACCCAGTACTTC.

This clone was seen a single time. This chain connects TRBV5-4 to TRBJ2-2, with 7 bases lining up with TRBD2. The CDR3 contains 18 residues. The germline V gene encodes CDR1 SGHNT and CDR2 YYREEE (reference sequence). V was clipped by 5 bases and J by 0 bases; unmatched bases: 13. CDR3 sequence: CASRMDKAGLTNTGELFF. CDR3 coding DNA: TGTGCCAGCAGGATGGATAAAGCGGGACTAACGAACACCGGGGAGCTGTTTTTT.

This chain links TRBV18 with TRBJ2-5, with D maybe TRBD1 (5 bases). CDR3 length: 14 amino acids. The ends were cut back, 3 bases at V and 7 bases at J, with 15 bases in the middle. Germline assignment: CDR1 KGHSH and CDR2 LQKENI. CDR3 sequence (DNA): TGTGCCAGCTCACCCTCGACACCAAGGGGGACCCAGTACTTC. Amino acids: CASSPSTPRGTQYF.

The rearrangement links TRBV30 to TRBJ2-7; 9 bases fit TRBD1. V shed 1 base and J 2 bases; nucleotides not matched to a gene: 6. In germline, CDR1 is GTSNPN, CDR2 SVGIG (reference sequence). The CDR3 is made up of 15 amino acids. CDR3 loop: CAWSAYDRGTYEQYF. In DNA form, the CDR3 reads TGTGCCTGGAGTGCCTACGACAGGGGGACCTACGAGCAGTACTTC. Filled out from reference TRBV30 and TRBJ2-7, the complete variable domain reads SQTIHQWPATLVQPVGSPLSLECTVEGTSNPNLYWYRQAAGRGLQLLFYSVGIGQISSEVPQNLSASRPQDRQFILSSKKLLLSDSGFYLCAWSAYDRGTYEQYFGPGTRLTVT.

The V gene is TRBV6-2 or TRBV6-3, the J gene TRBJ1-6, with a possible D match to TRBD1 (6 bases). In germline, CDR1 is MNHEY, CDR2 SVGEGT. V lost 2 bases, J lost 7 bases, and 15 bases lay in between. This CDR3 region has 16 residues. CDR3 in amino acids: CASSYGTYLTNSPLHF. The DNA for the CDR3 is TGTGCCAGCAGTTACGGGACATATTTAACGAATTCACCCCTCCACTTT.

The genes are TRBV7-8 and TRBJ1-2; perhaps TRBD1 as D (5 bases). Germline V gives CDR1 SGHVS, CDR2 FQNEAQ. The CDR3 totals 17 residues. V gave up 1 base and J gave up 0 bases, with 15 bases separating them. CDR3: CASSLVRAGITNYGYTF. As DNA, the CDR3 is TGTGCCAGCAGCTTAGTCCGGGCAGGGATTACTAACTATGGCTACACCTTC.

The V gene is TRBV4-1, the J gene TRBJ2-3; possibly TRBD2 for D (6 bases). With 2 bases removed from V and 2 bases from J, the gap between germline ends came to 20 bases. The CDR3 has 18 amino acids. Germline V gene data show CDR1 as MGHRA and CDR2 as YSYEKL. CDR3 DNA sequence: TGCGCCAGCAGCCAATGGGGGGTCAAGGTGAGAACCACAGATACGCAGTATTTT. It yields the protein CASSQWGVKVRTTDTQYF.

V is TRBV5-5 and J is TRBJ2-1; a weak D match, TRBD2 (5 bases). V shed 0 bases and J shed 0 bases, with 10 bases lying between them. Per germline, CDR1 SGHKS and CDR2 YYEKEE (reference sequence). The CDR3 totals 16 residues. Here the CDR3 reads CASSLGGTSSYNEQFF. The DNA of the CDR3 is TGTGCCAGCAGCTTGGGGGGAACTAGCTCCTACAATGAGCAGTTCTTC.

Comments on this clone: The junction differs from germline at one of its ends, possibly a read error. The chain uses TRBV7-7 and TRBJ2-3, with D possibly TRBD2 on 6 matching bases. The CDR3 loop spans 14 amino acids. Germline V CDR1 and CDR2: SSHAT, FNYEAQ (reference sequence). The CDR3 DNA follows: TGTGCTAGCAGCTTTGGACTACCCACAGATACGCAGTATTTT. Its translation is CASSFGLPTDTQYF.

This sequence joins TRBV4-1 and TRBJ2-2, with 13 bases that match TRBD2. Germline V CDR1 and CDR2: MGHRA, YSYEKL. Trimming took 0 bases from V and 6 from J; bases not matched to a gene: 1. There are 16 residues in the CDR3. The CDR3 sequence: CASSQELAGGPGELFF. CDR3 DNA: TGCGCCAGCAGCCAAGAACTAGCGGGGGGGCCCGGGGAGCTGTTTTTT.

The genes are TRBV5-1 and TRBJ2-5; 8 bases agree with TRBD1. CDR3 size: 15 residues. CDR1 and CDR2 (germline): SGHRS, YFSETQ. V lost 7 bases and J lost 2; bases outside the gene matches: 10. CDR3 protein: CASGRDRNFQETQYF. In nucleotides, the CDR3 is TGCGCCAGCGGACGGGACAGGAACTTTCAAGAGACCCAGTACTTC.

Details on this clone: Additional DNA sequences in this sample encode the identical CDR3. This chain connects TRBV7-2 to TRBJ1-5; D is unclear. The CDR3 is 12 residues long. V gave up 5 bases and J gave up 3 bases, with 5 bases separating them. Germline V gene data show CDR1 as SGHTA and CDR2 as FQGNSA. The CDR3 spells CASSVNNQPQHF. CDR3 coding DNA: TGTGCCAGCAGCGTCAACAATCAGCCCCAGCATTTT.

The genes are TRBV6-2 or TRBV6-3 and TRBJ1-1, with D maybe TRBD1 (5 bases). Germline V gene sequence: CDR1 MNHEY, CDR2 SVGEGT. Trimming cost V 3 bases and J 1 base, with 12 bases left between them. The CDR3 spans 15 residues. The CDR3 DNA sequence: TGTGCCAGCAGTTATCCCCAGGGATGGAACACTGAAGCTTTCTTT. Amino acids: CASSYPQGWNTEAFF.

The CDR3 bases are TGTGCCAGCAGCTTAACTATCGGTGGCACTGAAGCTTTCTTT. It specifies CASSLTIGGTEAFF. The chain links TRBV7-3 to TRBJ1-1, with D hard to call. CDR1 and CDR2 from the germline V gene are SGHTA and FQGTGA. This CDR3 comprises 14 residues. The germline V and J ends were trimmed by 0 bases and 4 bases, with 9 bases remaining between them.

The V call is TRBV7-2, the J call TRBJ2-2; TRBD1 aligns across 10 bases. V was clipped by 4 bases and J by 12 bases; unmatched bases: 5. The germline V gene encodes CDR1 SGHTA and CDR2 FQGNSA. The CDR3 has 13 amino acids. CDR3 sequence (DNA): TGTGCCAGCAGCTCATTGGACAGGGGGAAGCTGTTTTTT. Translation gives CASSSLDRGKLFF.

CDR3 coding DNA: TGTGCCAGCAGCCAAGAAAGCTCGGGGGTAGAGACCCAGTACTTC. As protein: CASSQESSGVETQYF. The J gene is TRBJ2-5, the V gene TRBV3-1 (or the pseudogene TRBV3-2); D is possibly TRBD2 (6 bases). This CDR3 region has 15 residues. The V and J ends lost 0 bases and 4 bases respectively, with 12 bases between them. The germline CDR1 and CDR2 sequences are LGHDT and YNNKEL (reference sequence).

The rearrangement uses TRBV7-3 and TRBJ2-3, with 10 bases lining up with TRBD2. This CDR3 spans 16 amino acids. Germline loops: CDR1 SGHTA, CDR2 FQGTGA. J gave up 4 bases and V 4 bases, and 8 bases lay outside the gene matches. CDR3 nucleotides: TGTGCCAGCAGCTCGGGAAGCGGGGGGGTTCCAGATACGCAGTATTTT. Translating it yields CASSSGSGGVPDTQYF.

V is TRBV9 and J is TRBJ1-2; the D gene is possibly TRBD1 (6 bases). Germline-derived CDR1 and CDR2 are SGDLS and YYNGEE. The CDR3 extends over 15 amino acids. Trimming stripped 3 bases from V and 8 bases from J, with 20 bases between. In DNA form, the CDR3 reads TGTGCCAGCAGCGACCAGAAAAACAGGGTAGGAGGCTACACCTTC. It encodes CASSDQKNRVGGYTF.